A selection of T cell receptor beta chains follows, all from one sample in a study of response to subunit inactivated influenza vaccine. One entry per CDR3 protein results from TCRdb running MiXCR on the RT-PCR reads. The sample shows roughly 700,000 distinct CDR3 sequences, roughly 14% of them seen only once. The sample in question was PBMCs from blood, obtained around 14 days before vaccination. These receptor sequences come from a man aged 45 to 65 who received an inactivated influenza vaccine. Both conserved end residues are part of each CDR3. A D gene is named only where the DNA matches it firmly. Size tells how often a clone was seen (once, few, many) or the class of an expanded clone, and some rows leave it out.

v_gene	j_gene	abundance	d_gene	CDR3aa	CDR3nt
TRBV19	TRBJ1-6	NA	NA	CASSEDTSSYNSPLHF	TGTGCCAGTAGTGAGGACACGAGCTCCTATAATTCACCCCTCCACTTT
TRBV7-2	TRBJ2-2	few	NA	CASSPGGSTTGELFF	TGTGCCAGCAGCCCCGGGGGCAGTACGACCGGGGAGCTGTTTTTT
TRBV5-1	TRBJ2-7	few	NA	CASSFPGSGTYEQYF	TGCGCCAGCAGCTTCCCCGGGAGTGGAACCTACGAGCAGTACTTC
TRBV7-8	TRBJ1-1	many	NA	CASSLYPGRNTEAFF	TGTGCCAGCAGCTTATACCCAGGGAGGAACACTGAAGCTTTCTTT
TRBV5-1	TRBJ2-7	few	NA	CASSLVGRGFHEQYF	TGCGCCAGCAGCTTGGTCGGCAGGGGTTTCCACGAGCAGTACTTC
TRBV12-3/TRBV12-4	TRBJ2-1	NA	NA	CASSLGRGLNEQFF	TGTGCCAGCAGTTTAGGGCGGGGGCTCAATGAGCAGTTCTTC
TRBV10-2	TRBJ2-1	few	TRBD2	CASSGGLVHLEFF	TGCGCCAGCAGTGGGGGACTAGTACATTTGGAGTTCTTC
TRBV10-3	TRBJ2-1	few	TRBD2	CATRTSGGEWAQFF	TGTGCCACCCGGACTAGCGGGGGGGAATGGGCTCAGTTCTTC
TRBV30	TRBJ1-2	NA	NA	CAWYSGGGNYGYTF	TGTGCCTGGTACTCTGGAGGGGGTAACTATGGCTACACCTTC
TRBV5-4	TRBJ2-1	NA	NA	CASSSGSRDEQFF	TGTGCCAGCAGCTCGGGGTCGAGGGATGAGCAGTTCTTC
TRBV6-5	TRBJ1-5	NA	NA	CASSYDGVGGPQHF	TGTGCCAGCAGTTACGACGGGGTGGGAGGGCCCCAGCATTTT
TRBV15	TRBJ2-2	NA	NA	CATSGFQNTGELFF	TGTGCCACCAGCGGCTTTCAGAACACCGGGGAGCTGTTTTTT
TRBV3-1	TRBJ1-2	NA	TRBD1	CASSQGTGIGYTF	TGTGCCAGCAGCCAAGGGACAGGGATTGGCTACACCTTC
TRBV2	TRBJ1-1	few	TRBD1	CASSETLQGLNTEAFF	TGTGCCAGCAGTGAGACTTTACAGGGGTTGAACACTGAAGCTTTCTTT
TRBV7-9	TRBJ2-7	NA	NA	CASSPATAGTYEQYF	TGTGCCAGCAGCCCAGCGACGGCAGGCACCTACGAGCAGTACTTC
TRBV24-1	TRBJ2-1	NA	NA	CATSGLGGGSYNEQFF	TGTGCCACCAGTGGCTTAGGAGGGGGGTCCTACAATGAGCAGTTCTTC
TRBV12-3/TRBV12-4	TRBJ2-7	NA	NA	CASSLVVGRDNYEQYF	TGTGCCAGCAGTTTAGTCGTGGGAAGGGACAACTACGAGCAGTACTTC
TRBV2	TRBJ1-4	NA	NA	CASSDMGGLGEKLFF	TGTGCCAGCAGTGATATGGGGGGGCTAGGCGAAAAACTGTTTTTT
TRBV5-1	TRBJ2-3	NA	NA	CASSLVVASRPEEGTDTQYF	TGCGCCAGCAGCTTGGTAGTGGCCAGCCGCCCCGAGGAGGGCACAGATACGCAGTATTTT
TRBV7-9	TRBJ2-2	few	TRBD2	CASSTSGGGNTGELFF	TGTGCCAGCAGCACGTCTGGCGGGGGGAACACCGGGGAGCTGTTTTTT
TRBV5-1	TRBJ2-2	few	NA	CASSLGSPGTGELFF	TGCGCCAGCAGCTTGGGGTCGCCGGGCACCGGGGAGCTGTTTTTT
TRBV28	TRBJ1-6	NA	NA	CASRSASSYNSPLHF	TGTGCCAGCAGGTCAGCAAGCTCCTATAATTCACCCCTCCACTTT
TRBV30	TRBJ2-7	NA	NA	CAWSDGASYEQYF	TGTGCCTGGAGTGACGGAGCCTCCTACGAGCAGTACTTC
TRBV5-1	TRBJ1-1	NA	NA	CASSLGQTGIRAFF	TGCGCCAGCAGCTTGGGACAGACAGGTATCAGAGCTTTCTTT
TRBV7-7	TRBJ2-5	few	NA	CASSNGMENEETQYF	TGTGCTAGCAGCAACGGCATGGAAAACGAAGAGACCCAGTACTTC
TRBV7-8	TRBJ2-1	NA	NA	CASSPGGNKNEQFF	TGTGCCAGCAGCCCCGGCGGGAATAAGAATGAGCAGTTCTTC
TRBV12-3/TRBV12-4	TRBJ1-1	few	NA	CASSPVTLKMNTEAFF	TGTGCCAGCAGTCCAGTCACCCTTAAGATGAACACTGAAGCTTTCTTT
TRBV7-3	TRBJ2-2	few	NA	CASSLLPGHTGELFF	TGTGCCAGCAGCTTATTGCCGGGCCACACCGGGGAGCTGTTTTTT
TRBV28	TRBJ1-2	NA	TRBD1	CASSSGTGVGYTF	TGTGCCAGCAGTTCCGGGACAGGGGTTGGCTACACCTTC
TRBV20-1	TRBJ2-1	NA	TRBD2	CSAIPLGLAGGNEQFF	TGCAGTGCTATACCACTGGGACTAGCGGGTGGGAATGAGCAGTTCTTC
TRBV7-8	TRBJ2-1	many	TRBD2	CASSFQRTSGPSYNEQFF	TGTGCCAGCAGCTTCCAAAGGACTAGCGGCCCCTCCTACAATGAGCAGTTCTTC
TRBV6-2/TRBV6-3	TRBJ2-1	NA	TRBD2	CASSYSTGLAGRSSYNEQFF	TGTGCCAGCAGTTACTCGACCGGACTAGCGGGACGCAGCTCCTACAATGAGCAGTTCTTC
TRBV4-3	TRBJ1-5	NA	NA	CASSRQGSGQPQHF	TGCGCCAGCAGCCGCCAGGGTTCGGGTCAGCCCCAGCATTTT
TRBV7-2	TRBJ2-1	few	NA	CASSRASLSSSYNEQFF	TGTGCCAGCAGCAGGGCTAGCTTATCGAGCTCCTACAATGAGCAGTTCTTC
TRBV3-1	TRBJ2-1	NA	NA	CASTPEEGPDNNEQFF	TGTGCCAGCACTCCGGAGGAGGGACCCGATAACAATGAGCAGTTCTTC
TRBV6-1	TRBJ2-1	NA	TRBD2	CASRWTSGAGEQFF	TGTGCCAGCAGGTGGACTAGCGGGGCCGGAGAGCAGTTCTTC
TRBV5-5	TRBJ2-1	few	NA	CASSFHAGTYNEQFF	TGTGCCAGCAGCTTTCACGCCGGGACCTACAATGAGCAGTTCTTC
TRBV7-2	TRBJ2-3	few	TRBD2	CASSVSGGHFTDTQYF	TGTGCCAGCAGCGTAAGCGGGGGGCACTTCACAGATACGCAGTATTTT
TRBV4-2	TRBJ2-6	NA	TRBD1	CASSQGGQGASSGANVLTF	TGTGCCAGCAGCCAGGGTGGACAGGGGGCGAGCTCTGGGGCCAACGTCCTGACTTTC
TRBV7-2	TRBJ1-3	NA	NA	CASSLGARGNTIYF	TGTGCCAGCAGCTTAGGGGCACGGGGAAACACCATATATTTT
TRBV6-2/TRBV6-3	TRBJ2-1	few	TRBD2	CASSYSLLAGPRNEQFF	TGTGCCAGCAGTTACTCGCTACTAGCGGGACCGAGGAATGAGCAGTTCTTC
TRBV30	TRBJ1-5	few	NA	CAWSFGTGNQPQHF	TGTGCCTGGAGCTTCGGGACGGGCAATCAGCCCCAGCATTTT
TRBV6-5	TRBJ2-1	NA	TRBD2	CASSYSDLAGGNEQFF	TGTGCCAGCAGTTACTCTGACCTAGCGGGAGGGAATGAGCAGTTCTTC
TRBV27	TRBJ2-7	few	TRBD2	CASSLGASGSSYEQYF	TGTGCCAGCAGTTTAGGGGCTAGCGGGAGCTCCTACGAGCAGTACTTC
TRBV20-1	TRBJ2-1	few	NA	CSASDGEGRFF	TGCAGTGCTAGTGATGGTGAAGGGAGATTCTTC
TRBV18	TRBJ2-5	many	NA	CASSPRSETQYF	TGTGCCAGCTCACCACGTTCGGAGACCCAGTACTTC
TRBV4-3	TRBJ2-5	NA	TRBD2	CASSVQRGPQETQYF	TGCGCCAGCAGCGTCCAGCGGGGGCCTCAAGAGACCCAGTACTTC
TRBV29-1	TRBJ2-5	few	TRBD1	CSVENKGQGAETQYF	TGCAGCGTTGAAAACAAGGGACAGGGCGCAGAGACCCAGTACTTC